Listed below are T cell receptor beta chains from one sample, sequenced in a study of cytomegalovirus exposure and HLA in healthy donors. Produced via immunoSEQ multiplex PCR; TCRdb's table is partial and in-frame only. The data contain 200,000 to 250,000 clones, about 85% of them seen just once; the ten biggest clones take up roughly 1.3%. Sequencing was done on a sample of PBMCs. The receptor set was obtained from a human donor in good health. CDR3s include the opening cysteine and the closing phenylalanine or tryptophan. D genes are given only for firm matches. Size is stated for part of the rows, as once, few or many counts, or as a class when the clone is expanded.

j_call cdr3_length v_call clone_size d_call cdr3_nt cdr3_aa
TRBJ1-1 16 TRBV4-1 once . TGCGCCAGCAGCCAAGCTAACAGACAGTTAAACACTGAAGCTTTCTTT CASSQANRQLNTEAFF
TRBJ2-3 17 TRBV5-1 . TRBD1 TGCGCCAGCAGCTTGGCCGGGGGGACAGGGACCACAGATACGCAGTATTTT CASSLAGGTGTTDTQYF
TRBJ2-3 16 TRBV5-1 once TRBD1 TGCGCCAGCAGCTTGGTAGGACAGGGGGCTGCAGATACGCAGTATTTT CASSLVGQGAADTQYF
TRBJ1-1 16 TRBV9 . TRBD1 TGTGCCAGCAGCGGACGGACAGGGCAAGAGAACACTGAAGCTTTCTTT CASSGRTGQENTEAFF
TRBJ1-3 19 TRBV5-5 . . TGTGCCAGCAGCTTGCGCTTCGGGCAGGGGAACGTCGTGGGAAACACCATATATTTT CASSLRFGQGNVVGNTIYF
TRBJ2-7 15 TRBV10-3 . TRBD1 TGTGCCATCAGTATTCGGGGACAGGGGGAATACGAGCAGTACTTC CAISIRGQGEYEQYF
TRBJ2-4 14 TRBV7-8 . TRBD2 TGTGCCAGCAGCTTATTAGCGGGAGTAAACATTCAGTACTTC CASSLLAGVNIQYF
TRBJ2-5 14 TRBV4-3 . TRBD2 TGCGCCAGCAGCCGACTAGCGGGAGTTGAGACCCAGTACTTC CASSRLAGVETQYF
TRBJ2-5 15 TRBV28 . TRBD1 TGTGCCAGCAGTCCCGGGACAGTCGCAGGAGAGACCCAGTACTTC CASSPGTVAGETQYF
TRBJ2-1 12 TRBV11-2 . . TGTGCCAGCAGCTTTTTAGTAAATGAGCAGTTCTTC CASSFLVNEQFF
TRBJ2-1 15 TRBV6-1 . TRBD2 TGTGCCAGCATTTATGGGACTAGCGGTTACAATGAGCAGTTCTTC CASIYGTSGYNEQFF
TRBJ2-3 17 TRBV2 . TRBD2 TGTGCCAGCAGTCCCCTATGGGGGGGAGGGACCATAGATACGCAGTATTTT CASSPLWGGGTIDTQYF
TRBJ2-5 15 TRBV5-1 once TRBD1 TGCGCCAGCAGCTTGGGGTCAGGGGGCCAAGAGACCCAGTACTTC CASSLGSGGQETQYF
TRBJ2-2 18 TRBV9 . TRBD1 TGTGCCAGCAGCGGAGGAGGAGGGGACAGGGGGTCCCCCGGGGAGCTGTTTTTT CASSGGGGDRGSPGELFF
TRBJ1-3 16 TRBV28 few . TGTGCCAGCAGTTTTGGGCGGAACAGGGCTGGAAACACCATATATTTT CASSFGRNRAGNTIYF
TRBJ2-1 16 TRBV11-2 few TRBD1 TGTGCCAGCAGCTCAGGACAGGGATTCTCCTACAATGAGCAGTTCTTC CASSSGQGFSYNEQFF
TRBJ2-3 13 TRBV10-3 . TRBD2 TGTGCCATCAGAGCGGGAAAGGGGGATACGCAGTATTTT CAIRAGKGDTQYF